Following are 21 T cell receptor beta chains from one sample sequenced in a study of shared clonotypes between healthy human individuals. Here immunoSEQ multiplex PCR was the method, and the copy in TCRdb shows in-frame clones only, minus some. The repertoire holds 1,500,000 or so clones, with approximately 98.5% as singletons. Sequenced material: naive CD4+ T cells sorted from blood. Subset noted: CD45RA+ positively selected. The receptors derive from a man younger than 40 in good health.

The chain uses TRBV28 and TRBJ2-6, with D unresolved. V was trimmed by 4 bases and J by 4 bases, leaving 8 bases between them. The CDR3 runs 14 residues. Germline CDR1 is MDHEN and CDR2 is SYDVKM. Written as DNA, the CDR3 is TGTGCCAGCAGTTCGGTCGTGGGGGCCAACGTCCTGACTTTC. This codes for CASSSVVGANVLTF.

This chain connects TRBV5-4 to TRBJ2-5; D unresolved. This CDR3 is 14 amino acids long. Trimming pared 3 bases from V and 2 bases from J, leaving 11 bases between. Germline V gene sequence: CDR1 SGHNT, CDR2 YYREEE (reference sequence). In DNA form, the CDR3 reads TGTGCCAGCAGCTCCGCGGTGGGGCAAGAGACCCAGTACTTC. Amino acids: CASSSAVGQETQYF. Supplemented by reference TRBV5-4 and TRBJ2-5, the full variable domain reads ETGVTQSPTHLIKTRGQQVTLRCSSQSGHNTVSWYQQALGQGPQFIFQYYREEENGRGNFPPRFSGLQFPNYSSELNVNALELDDSALYLCASSSAVGQETQYFGPGTRLLVL.

The rearrangement links TRBV6-1 to TRBJ1-4; D remains ambiguous. In germline, CDR1 is MNHNS, CDR2 SASEGT. Trimming left V 0 bases short and J 7 bases short, with 0 bases between. This CDR3 has 11 residues. The CDR3 DNA follows: TGTGCCAGCAGTGAAGCTGAAAAACTGTTTTTT. Protein product: CASSEAEKLFF.

This chain connects TRBV5-4 to TRBJ1-2; D uncertain. V was pared by 1 base and J by 0 bases, with 1 base between. Germline values: CDR1 SGHNT, CDR2 YYREEE (reference sequence). This CDR3 spans 12 amino acids. The CDR3 loop reads CASSLTNYGYTF. CDR3 bases: TGTGCCAGCAGCTTGACTAACTATGGCTACACCTTC.

The chain is built from TRBV6-5 and TRBJ2-1; D uncertain. V shed 0 bases and J shed 7 bases, with 4 bases lying between them. This CDR3 contains 12 residues. CDR1 is MNHEY and CDR2 is SVGAGI in the germline V gene. This CDR3 reads CASSYSRNEQFF. The CDR3 DNA reads as TGTGCCAGCAGTTACTCGAGAAATGAGCAGTTCTTC.

The V and J genes are TRBV18 and TRBJ1-2; 7 positions match TRBD1. The V segment lost 3 bases and the J segment 8 bases; nucleotides outside the gene matches: 9. There are 14 residues in the CDR3. From germline, CDR1 is KGHSH and CDR2 LQKENI. The CDR3 spells CASSPLPTGWGYTF. DNA of the CDR3: TGTGCCAGCTCACCCCTCCCGACAGGGTGGGGCTACACCTTC.

The chain uses TRBV14 and TRBJ2-1, with TRBD2 identical over 10 bases. With 1 base clipped from V and 9 bases from J, the junction kept 9 bases outside the gene matches. Germline CDR1 reads SGHDN; CDR2 reads FVKESK. This CDR3 spans 16 amino acids. The chain's CDR3 is CASSQALASGSSEQFF. The DNA of the CDR3 is TGTGCCAGCAGCCAAGCGTTGGCTAGCGGGAGCTCTGAGCAGTTCTTC.

V usage is TRBV11-2 and J usage is TRBJ1-2, with TRBD1 matching 7 bases. The CDR3 sequence is 14 residues long. From germline, CDR1 is SGHAT and CDR2 FQNNGV. Trimming cost V 5 bases and J 4 bases; bases outside gene matches: 7. The DNA for the CDR3 is TGTGCCAGCAGCAGAAGGGGGCCTAGCTATGGCTACACCTTC. It codes for CASSRRGPSYGYTF.

The chain has TRBV10-3 and TRBJ2-7, with TRBD1 matching 9 bases. Unmatched junction bases numbered 13, after V lost 10 bases and J lost 6 bases. The CDR3 is 14 residues long. Germline-derived CDR1 and CDR2 are ENHRY and SYGVKD. The CDR3 DNA sequence: TGTGCCACCAGACCCGGGACAGGGAAAGGCGAGCAGTACTTC. Encoded protein: CATRPGTGKGEQYF.

The rearrangement joins TRBV27 to TRBJ2-1; TRBD2 aligns across 14 bases. The trim removed 5 bases at V and 7 bases at J, leaving 16 bases unmatched. Germline lookup yields CDR1 MNHEY and CDR2 SMNVEV (reference sequence). CDR3 length: 19 amino acids. CDR3 coding DNA: TGTGCCAGCAGTGTCCGACTAGCGGGAGGGCTACTAAGGGGGAATGAGCAGTTCTTC. This translates into CASSVRLAGGLLRGNEQFF.

The chain is built from TRBV29-1 and TRBJ1-1, with D hard to call. Trimming removed 6 bases at V and 10 bases at J, with 15 bases between. From germline, CDR1 is SQVTM and CDR2 ANQGSEA. This CDR3 is 11 amino acids long. The CDR3 sequence: CSVLPLSGAFF. The CDR3 DNA follows: TGCAGCGTCTTACCCCTAAGCGGAGCTTTCTTT.

The CDR3 is CASSYEGSYEQYF. CDR3 DNA: TGTGCCAGCAGCTATGAGGGCTCCTACGAGCAGTACTTC. This chain links TRBV7-2 with TRBJ2-7; D is possibly TRBD2 (5 bases). Trimming left V 4 bases short and J 0 bases short, with 7 bases between. Per the germline V gene, CDR1 is SGHTA and CDR2 is FQGNSA. CDR3 length equals 13 residues.

The V gene is TRBV11-2, the J gene TRBJ1-4; D not resolved. CDR1 and CDR2 (germline): SGHAT, FQNNGV. CDR3 length: 15 amino acids. V was shortened by 3 bases and J by 4 bases, with 12 bases between the two germline ends. The chain's CDR3 is CASSFYSGNNEKLFF. For the CDR3, the DNA is TGTGCCAGCAGCTTCTATAGCGGAAATAATGAAAAACTGTTTTTT.

To note about this clone: This same CDR3 is encoded by further DNA sequences in the sample. The rearrangement uses TRBV5-1 and TRBJ2-7; no definite D call. Per the germline V gene, CDR1 is SGHRS and CDR2 is YFSETQ. The length of the CDR3 is 14 residues. V lost 3 bases and J lost 1, with 11 bases in between. CDR3 coding DNA: TGCGCCAGCAGCTCCGGACCCGGGTCCTACGAGCAGTACTTC. Translation: CASSSGPGSYEQYF.

The chain has TRBV5-1 and TRBJ2-3, with D tentatively TRBD1 (5 bases). Trimming stripped 0 bases from V and 8 bases from J, with 10 bases between. Germline V lookup: CDR1 SGHRS, CDR2 YFSETQ. The CDR3 extends over 13 amino acids. The CDR3: CASSLEGVGTQYF. DNA of the CDR3: TGCGCCAGCAGCTTGGAAGGGGTCGGTACGCAGTATTTT.

This clone has just one count. The gene calls are TRBV19 and TRBJ1-5, with D perhaps matching TRBD1 (5 bases). This CDR3 spans 16 amino acids. V was pared by 6 bases and J by 1 base, with 16 bases between. Germline V lookup: CDR1 LNHDA, CDR2 SQIVND (reference sequence). The CDR3 DNA follows: TGTGCCAGTAGGACCCGCGGGGCAGGAAGCAATCAGCCCCAGCATTTT. Amino acid sequence: CASRTRGAGSNQPQHF.

The chain carries TRBV5-1 and TRBJ1-5; TRBD1 matches at 7 bases. In germline, CDR1 is SGHRS, CDR2 YFSETQ. V lost 4 bases to trimming and J lost 2 bases; unmatched junction nucleotides: 3. This CDR3 spans 14 amino acids. CDR3 DNA: TGCGCCAGCAGCCCGACAGGGCGCAATCAGCCCCAGCATTTT. Translating gives CASSPTGRNQPQHF.

The chain couples TRBV7-3 to TRBJ1-2; 10 bases line up with TRBD1. Germline V gene lookup returns CDR1 SGHTA and CDR2 FQGTGA. V trimming: 5 bases; J trimming: 3 bases; junction bases outside the gene matches: 6. The CDR3 sequence is 15 residues long. CDR3 sequence: CASSRTGTGDYGYTF. The CDR3 DNA reads TGTGCCAGCAGCCGCACCGGGACAGGGGACTATGGCTACACCTTC.

This chain links TRBV7-2 with TRBJ2-5; D may be TRBD2 (5 bases). In germline, CDR1 is SGHTA, CDR2 FQGNSA. Trimming removed 2 bases from V and 5 bases from J, with 9 bases in between. The CDR3 sequence is 13 residues long. In DNA, the CDR3 is TGTGCCAGCAGCTTAAGGGAGCCCGAGACCCAGTACTTC. It encodes CASSLREPETQYF.

The chain combines TRBV11-3 with TRBJ2-5, with D tentatively TRBD2 (6 bases). Germline-derived CDR1 and CDR2 are SGHNT and YENEEA. This CDR3 contains 16 residues. Trimming left V 3 bases short and J 4 bases short, with 18 bases between. The CDR3 sequence: CASSFGSGVIRETQYF. CDR3 nucleotide sequence: TGTGCCAGCAGCTTTGGGTCGGGAGTGATTCGAGAGACCCAGTACTTC.

This sequence joins TRBV7-9 and TRBJ1-5, with TRBD1 as a possible D gene (5 bases). The CDR3 is 13 amino acids. With 0 bases removed from V and 9 bases from J, the gap between germline ends came to 9 bases. Germline V gene sequence: CDR1 SEHNR, CDR2 FQNEAQ (reference sequence). In DNA, the CDR3 is TGTGCCAGCAGCTTAGCGCAGGGAGGGCCCCAGCATTTT. Translated: CASSLAQGGPQHF.